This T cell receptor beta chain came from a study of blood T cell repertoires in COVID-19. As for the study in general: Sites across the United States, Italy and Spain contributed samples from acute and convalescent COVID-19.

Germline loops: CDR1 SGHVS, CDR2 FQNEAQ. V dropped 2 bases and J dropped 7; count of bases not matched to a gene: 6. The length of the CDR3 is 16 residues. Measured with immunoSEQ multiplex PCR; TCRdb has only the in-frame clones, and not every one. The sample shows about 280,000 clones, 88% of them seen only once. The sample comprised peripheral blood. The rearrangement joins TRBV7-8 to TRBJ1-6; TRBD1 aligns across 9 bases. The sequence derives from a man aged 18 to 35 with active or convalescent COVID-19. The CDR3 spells CASSLTDRGPNSPLHF. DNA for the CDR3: TGTGCCAGCAGCTTAACGGACAGGGGTCCCAATTCACCCCTCCACTTT.